A single sample gave rise to the 22 T cell receptor beta chains below, sequenced in a study of blood T cell repertoires in COVID-19. The table came from immunoSEQ multiplex PCR; TCRdb's copy has only in-frame clones and leaves some out. The sample consists of about 140,000 clones, around 80% of them appearing once. Sequencing input: PBMCs or T cells enriched from blood (not recorded which). The receptors were gathered from a man between 65 and 79 years old who had been exposed to COVID-19.

The chain uses TRBV27 and TRBJ2-6; D possibly corresponds to TRBD1 (6 bases). This CDR3 comprises 17 residues. Per germline, CDR1 MNHEY and CDR2 SMNVEV (reference sequence). V dropped 5 bases and J dropped 0 bases, with 14 bases sitting between them. CDR3 bases: TGTGCCAGCAGTCCACGGACAGCCTCCTCTGGGGCCAACGTCCTGACTTTC. This gives the protein CASSPRTASSGANVLTF.

The V and J genes are TRBV12-3 or TRBV12-4 and TRBJ1-5, with D hard to call. CDR3 length equals 13 residues. V lost 6 bases to trimming and J lost 5 bases, with 11 bases between them. This CDR3 is CASSSQQYQPQHF. The CDR3 region has the DNA TGTGCCAGCAGCTCCCAACAATATCAGCCCCAGCATTTT.

The V call is TRBV5-1, the J call TRBJ2-1, with D hard to call. The CDR3 totals 13 residues. V dropped 2 bases and J dropped 5 bases, with 8 bases sitting between them. CDR1 SGHRS and CDR2 YFSETQ come from the germline V gene. CDR3 sequence (DNA): TGCGCCAGCAGCTTCGGTGGAGACAATGAGCAGTTCTTC. This encodes CASSFGGDNEQFF.

This clone was seen once. The chain employs TRBV7-8 and TRBJ2-7, with D possibly being TRBD1 (5 bases). CDR1 SGHVS and CDR2 FQNEAQ come from the germline V gene. The CDR3 has 14 residues. Trimming stripped 4 bases from V and 4 bases from J, with 14 bases between. The CDR3 DNA reads TGTGCCAGCAGCTCACAAGGGGTTCGGTACGAGCAGTACTTC. This encodes CASSSQGVRYEQYF. Together with reference TRBV7-8 and TRBJ2-7, the CDR3 gives the full variable domain: GAGVSQSPRYKVAKRGQDVALRCDPISGHVSLFWYQQALGQGPEFLTYFQNEAQLDKSGLPSDRFFAERPEGSVSTLKIQRTQQEDSAVYLCASSSQGVRYEQYFGPGTRLTVT.

The V call is TRBV19, the J call TRBJ2-2; 7 bases line up with TRBD1. The CDR3 has 13 amino acids. Germline trimming cut 7 bases from V and 4 bases from J; bases unmatched to any gene: 3. Germline V gene sequence: CDR1 LNHDA, CDR2 SQIVND (reference sequence). CDR3 in DNA: TGTGCCAGTAAGGGGGCAACCACCGGGGAGCTGTTTTTT. It encodes CASKGATTGELFF.

J is TRBJ2-3 and V is TRBV28; D is ambiguous. The V gene lost 2 bases and the J gene lost 5 bases, with 8 bases spanning the gap. The CDR3 loop spans 13 amino acids. The germline CDR1 and CDR2 sequences are MDHEN and SYDVKM. CDR3 bases: TGTGCCAGCAGTTTACCTCAGGTAGATACGCAGTATTTT. Protein: CASSLPQVDTQYF.

The chain is built from TRBV5-1 and TRBJ2-7; possible D gene TRBD2, 5 bases. V lost 0 bases to trimming and J lost 0 bases, with 10 bases between them. This CDR3 is 15 amino acids long. Germline-derived CDR1 and CDR2 are SGHRS and YFSETQ. CDR3 sequence (DNA): TGCGCCAGCAGCTTGGAACCGGGGTCCTCCTACGAGCAGTACTTC. This gives the protein CASSLEPGSSYEQYF.

This rearrangement joins TRBV25-1 to TRBJ2-5; tentative D call: TRBD2 (5 bases). In germline, CDR1 is MGHDK, CDR2 SYGVNS. The CDR3 consists of 14 residues. The V end was cut by 7 bases, the J end by 5 bases, with 17 bases between. Written as DNA, the CDR3 is TGTGCCAGCACCGAACCGGGCCCGGGGGAGACCCAGTACTTC. Protein sequence: CASTEPGPGETQYF.

This sequence joins TRBV7-9 and TRBJ1-2; 9 bases map to TRBD1. There are 19 residues in the CDR3. V lost 2 bases to trimming and J lost 0 bases; unmatched junction nucleotides: 13. CDR1 and CDR2 from the germline V gene are SEHNR and FQNEAQ (reference sequence). The CDR3 loop reads CASSLPLGTGKDPNYGYTF. The CDR3 DNA is TGTGCCAGCAGCTTACCCCTTGGGACAGGGAAGGATCCTAACTATGGCTACACCTTC.

The V call is TRBV29-1, the J call TRBJ1-2; a weak D match, TRBD1 (6 bases). CDR3 size: 16 residues. Trimming took 6 bases from V and 1 from J, leaving 21 bases between them. Germline loops: CDR1 SQVTM, CDR2 ANQGSEA. The CDR3 protein is CSVALADRRINYGYTF. As DNA, the CDR3 is TGCAGCGTAGCCCTCGCGGACAGAAGGATTAACTATGGCTACACCTTC.

J is TRBJ1-1 and V is TRBV30; 7 bases map to TRBD1. Unmatched junction bases numbered 11, after V lost 1 base and J lost 0 bases. The CDR3 has 17 amino acids. Germline assignment: CDR1 GTSNPN and CDR2 SVGIG (reference sequence). CDR3 bases: TGTGCCTGGAGTGAGGGGGCGAGGGTGTCCATGAACACTGAAGCTTTCTTT. Amino acid sequence: CAWSEGARVSMNTEAFF.

Of note for this clone: A read error may produce the germline difference seen at one junction end. This rearrangement joins TRBV5-1 to TRBJ2-3; 9 bases line up with TRBD2. There are 14 residues in the CDR3. Germline V gene data show CDR1 as SGHRS and CDR2 as YFSETQ. CDR3 region: CAGSGGTSTDTQYF. CDR3 nucleotides: TGCGCCGGCAGCGGGGGGACTAGCACAGATACGCAGTATTTT.

This chain connects TRBV29-1 to TRBJ2-1, with 16 positions matching TRBD2. In germline, CDR1 is SQVTM, CDR2 ANQGSEA. The CDR3 loop spans 17 amino acids. With V trimmed by 3 bases and J by 7 bases, 9 bases remained unmatched. The CDR3 sequence is CSVDALGLAGGRNEQFF. CDR3 in DNA: TGCAGCGTTGACGCTTTGGGACTAGCGGGAGGGAGGAATGAGCAGTTCTTC.

This chain connects TRBV15 to TRBJ1-1; D remains unclear. Germline V gene data show CDR1 as LNHNV and CDR2 as YYDKDF (reference sequence). This CDR3 is 13 amino acids long. Deletions cut 1 base from V and 3 bases from J, with 6 bases between. The CDR3 DNA is TGTGCCACCAGCAGAGGGCTAGACACTGAAGCTTTCTTT. Translated, it gives CATSRGLDTEAFF.

The rearrangement uses TRBV28 and TRBJ1-2; D uncertain. CDR1 MDHEN and CDR2 SYDVKM come from the germline V gene. The CDR3 extends over 11 amino acids. V was trimmed by 5 bases and J by 4 bases, leaving 5 bases between them. The CDR3 region is CASSTVYGYTF. CDR3 nucleotides: TGTGCCAGCAGTACAGTCTATGGCTACACCTTC.

The V gene is TRBV25-1, the J gene TRBJ2-5; TRBD1 agrees at 8 bases. The germline gives CDR1 MGHDK, CDR2 SYGVNS. With V trimmed by 2 bases and J by 1 base, 9 bases remained unmatched. The CDR3 runs to 17 residues. The CDR3 region has the DNA TGTGCCAGCAGTGAACCGTGGCGGACAGGGCTCCAAGAGACCCAGTACTTC. Amino acids: CASSEPWRTGLQETQYF.

This chain joins TRBV2 and TRBJ2-7; 8 bases are shared with TRBD1. The germline gives CDR1 SNHLY, CDR2 FYNNEI. The CDR3 sequence is 13 residues long. After removal of 6 bases from V and 0 bases from J, the junction contained 1 base not matched to a gene. The CDR3 DNA reads TGTGCCAGCAGGGGGACAGGCTCCTACGAGCAGTACTTC. Translating it yields CASRGTGSYEQYF.

The V call is TRBV28, the J call TRBJ1-6; D call uncertain. The CDR3 sequence is 11 residues long. The germline V gene encodes CDR1 MDHEN and CDR2 SYDVKM. The V gene lost 6 bases and the J gene lost 14 bases, with 11 bases spanning the gap. The CDR3: CASRAHEALHF. CDR3 sequence (DNA): TGTGCCAGCAGAGCCCATGAGGCCCTCCACTTT.

The chain couples TRBV5-4 to TRBJ2-7; possibly TRBD1 for D (5 bases). The V end was cut by 2 bases, the J end by 6 bases, with 18 bases between. Looked up from germline, CDR1 is SGHNT and CDR2 is YYREEE (reference sequence). The CDR3 contains 15 residues. The CDR3 region is CASSFRTGSTREQYF. CDR3 in DNA: TGTGCCAGCAGCTTTCGAACAGGCTCGACTCGCGAGCAGTACTTC. Filled out from reference TRBV5-4 and TRBJ2-7, the complete variable domain reads ETGVTQSPTHLIKTRGQQVTLRCSSQSGHNTVSWYQQALGQGPQFIFQYYREEENGRGNFPPRFSGLQFPNYSSELNVNALELDDSALYLCASSFRTGSTREQYFGPGTRLTVT.

This chain joins TRBV5-4 and TRBJ1-2; perhaps TRBD1 as D (6 bases). V dropped 0 bases and J dropped 3 bases, with 18 bases sitting between them. Per germline, CDR1 SGHNT and CDR2 YYREEE (reference sequence). This CDR3 contains 17 residues. The CDR3 DNA reads TGTGCCAGCAGCTTGGGGGGGCCTCAGGGCACTGACTATGGCTACACCTTC. Encoded protein: CASSLGGPQGTDYGYTF. The variable domain in full, completed from reference TRBV5-4 and TRBJ1-2, reads ETGVTQSPTHLIKTRGQQVTLRCSSQSGHNTVSWYQQALGQGPQFIFQYYREEENGRGNFPPRFSGLQFPNYSSELNVNALELDDSALYLCASSLGGPQGTDYGYTFGSGTRLTVV.

V usage is TRBV7-2 and J usage is TRBJ1-2, with D possibly matching TRBD1 (5 bases). The V end was cut by 5 bases, the J end by 7 bases, with 17 bases between. The CDR3 loop spans 14 amino acids. Germline-derived CDR1 and CDR2 are SGHTA and FQGNSA. The CDR3 here is CASSPASMGGGYTF. DNA of the CDR3: TGTGCCAGCAGCCCCGCTTCAATGGGGGGTGGCTACACCTTC.

V usage is TRBV28 and J usage is TRBJ1-2, with 9 bases lining up with TRBD1. J lost 5 bases, V lost 5 bases, and 9 bases had no gene match. The CDR3 has 15 amino acids. Germline CDR1 MDHEN, CDR2 SYDVKM. The CDR3 spells CASSRPGQGFYGYTF. In nucleotides, the CDR3 is TGTGCCAGCAGTCGTCCGGGACAGGGTTTTTATGGCTACACCTTC.